This TCR beta chain derives from a study of PD-L1 blockade in urothelial cancer. For the study at large: The analyses of blood took place 3 weeks (second dose) and 6 weeks after treatment start. Blood samples had a median of approximately 150,000 T cells, tens of thousands of unique TCRs, and clonality approximately 0.086.

CDR1 is LNHDA, CDR2 SQIVND, per germline (reference sequence). CDR3 length: 15 amino acids. Trimming cost V 3 bases and J 0 bases, with 10 bases left between them. Time point of the sample: pretreatment peripheral blood. Urothelial carcinoma in patients was locally advanced or metastatic. Each PCR had synthetic TCR analog templates added to it as a spike-in. TCRdb's table, derived via immunoSEQ multiplex PCR, lists solely in-frame clones and lacks some. Of about 87,000 clones in the sample, around 84% were seen once. This sequence was found in a man aged 55 to 70 with urothelial cancer. The sequencing used PBMCs, collected around atezolizumab (anti-PD-L1) treatment. The rearrangement joins TRBV19 to TRBJ2-3; perhaps TRBD1 as D (5 bases). The chain's CDR3 is CASSMVRVSTDTQYF. CDR3 bases: TGTGCCAGTAGTATGGTCAGGGTAAGCACAGATACGCAGTATTTT.